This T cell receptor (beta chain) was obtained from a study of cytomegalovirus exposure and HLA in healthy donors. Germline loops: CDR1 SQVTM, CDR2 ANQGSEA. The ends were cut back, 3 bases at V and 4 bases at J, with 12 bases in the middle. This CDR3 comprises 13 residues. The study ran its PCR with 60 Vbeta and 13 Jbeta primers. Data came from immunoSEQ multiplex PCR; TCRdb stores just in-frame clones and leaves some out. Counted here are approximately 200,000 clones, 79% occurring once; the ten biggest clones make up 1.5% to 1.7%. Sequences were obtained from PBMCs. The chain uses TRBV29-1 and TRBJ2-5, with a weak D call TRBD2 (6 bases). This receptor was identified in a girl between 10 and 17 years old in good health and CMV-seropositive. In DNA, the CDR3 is TGCAGCGTTGAGGCGGGGTCCGGAGAGACCCAGTACTTC. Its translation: CSVEAGSGETQYF.